This paragraph reports one TCR beta chain. There are 15 residues in the CDR3. V gave up 7 bases and J gave up 7 bases, with 17 bases separating them. From germline, CDR1 is SNHLY and CDR2 FYNNEI. The data originate from a study of cytomegalovirus exposure and HLA in healthy donors. The PCR ran on 60 Vbeta and 13 Jbeta primers. TCRdb keeps only in-frame clones here, not all; method: immunoSEQ multiplex PCR. The table lists 100,000 or so clones, more than 65% of them singletons. What was sequenced was PBMCs. This receptor was obtained from a woman in her 50s in good health and CMV-seropositive. This rearrangement joins TRBV2 to TRBJ1-6; D gene unclear. CDR3 sequence: CASIKAQPGNSPLHF. In DNA form, the CDR3 reads TGTGCCAGCATCAAGGCACAGCCGGGGAATTCACCCCTCCACTTT.